Following are 2 T cell receptor beta chains from one sample sequenced in a study of OX40 agonist ivuxolimab in advanced cancers. The method behind the library was the immunoSEQ multiplex PCR assay. TCRdb retrieved this table from immuneACCESS and kept in-frame rearrangements only. Not all clones are present; in checked studies, unresolved V genes account for under half, and no reason is known for the remainder. The sample table shows about 27,000 clones, and roughly 80% are seen once. Together, the top ten hold approximately 30% of the sample. The sequenced sample was CD4+ or CD8+ T cells sorted from blood, obtained in a trial of the OX40 agonist ivuxolimab. These receptors were obtained from an adult with an advanced solid tumor such as melanoma, head and neck, liver or kidney cancer.

The chain has TRBV15 and TRBJ2-3, with D unclear. Germline V gene data show CDR1 as LNHNV and CDR2 as YYDKDF (reference sequence). The CDR3 has 17 residues. Trimming shortened V by 0 bases and J by 3 bases, and 16 bases separated the two germline ends. This CDR3 reads CATSRDRGLSRTDTQYF. CDR3 DNA sequence: TGTGCCACCAGCAGAGATCGTGGGCTAAGTAGGACAGATACGCAGTATTTT.

This chain uses TRBV4-1 with TRBJ2-3; D unclear. V lost 0 bases, J lost 6 bases, and 10 bases lay in between. Per the germline V gene, CDR1 is MGHRA and CDR2 is YSYEKL. The CDR3 consists of 14 residues. The CDR3 spells CASSQEKMMDTQYF. The CDR3 bases are TGCGCCAGCAGCCAAGAGAAGATGATGGATACGCAGTATTTT.